The 2 T cell receptor beta chains reported below all come from one sample, sequenced in a study of primary melanoma T cells and metastatic recurrence. Assay: immunoSEQ multiplex PCR; the TCRdb copy retains only in-frame clones and omits some. The sample shows under 200 clones, 70% to 85% of them seen only once. Sequencing used melanoma tumor tissue. These receptors all stem from a human donor with melanoma.

The V and J genes are TRBV19 and TRBJ2-1, with TRBD2 identical over 10 bases. CDR1 is LNHDA, CDR2 SQIVND, per germline (reference sequence). With 3 bases clipped from V and 9 bases from J, the junction kept 8 bases outside the gene matches. This CDR3 spans 15 amino acids. The CDR3: CASSITAGGPVEQFF. The DNA for the CDR3 is TGTGCCAGTAGTATTACAGCGGGGGGGCCTGTTGAGCAGTTCTTC.

The rearrangement uses TRBV18 and TRBJ2-1, with TRBD1 matching over 9 bases. V dropped 4 bases and J dropped 5; count of bases not matched to a gene: 9. The germline gives CDR1 KGHSH, CDR2 LQKENI. The CDR3 runs to 16 residues. The CDR3 is CASSLTGTGTHNEQFF. The CDR3 DNA follows: TGTGCCAGCTCACTGACCGGGACAGGGACTCACAATGAGCAGTTCTTC. The complete variable domain, with remaining parts taken from reference TRBV18 and TRBJ2-1, reads NAGVMQNPRHLVRRRGQEARLRCSPMKGHSHVYWYRQLPEEGLKFMVYLQKENIIDESGMPKERFSAEFPKEGPSILRIQQVVRGDSAAYFCASSLTGTGTHNEQFFGPGTRLTVL.